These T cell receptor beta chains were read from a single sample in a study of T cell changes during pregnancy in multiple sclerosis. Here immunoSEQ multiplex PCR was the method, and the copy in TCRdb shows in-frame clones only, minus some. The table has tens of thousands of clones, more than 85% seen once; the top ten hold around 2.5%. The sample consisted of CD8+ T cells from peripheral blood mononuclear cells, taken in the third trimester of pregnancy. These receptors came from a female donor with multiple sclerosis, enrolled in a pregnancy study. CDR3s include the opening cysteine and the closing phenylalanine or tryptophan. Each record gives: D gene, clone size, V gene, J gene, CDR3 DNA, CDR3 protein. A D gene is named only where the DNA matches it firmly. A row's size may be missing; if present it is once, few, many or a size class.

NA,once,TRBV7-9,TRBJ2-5,TGTGCCAGCAGCTTAAGTTTATGGGCTATACAAGAGACCCAGTACTTC,CASSLSLWAIQETQYF
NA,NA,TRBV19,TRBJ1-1,TGTGCCAGTAACCACGGGAACACTGAAGCTTTCTTT,CASNHGNTEAFF
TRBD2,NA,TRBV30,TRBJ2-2,TGTGCCTGGAGTGCCGATAGCGGGAGCGGCCTTGGGGAGCTGTTTTTT,CAWSADSGSGLGELFF
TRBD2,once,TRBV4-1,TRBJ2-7,TGCGCCAGCAGCCAACCCCCGGGGGGGGGCGGCGACGAGCAGTACTTC,CASSQPPGGGGDEQYF
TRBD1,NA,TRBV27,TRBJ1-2,TGTGCCAGCGGAAAAAACGGGGACAGGCTTGGCTACACCTTC,CASGKNGDRLGYTF
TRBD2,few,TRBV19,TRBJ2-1,TGTGCCAGTAGTATAACTAGCGGGGCCCTCAATGAGCAGTTCTTC,CASSITSGALNEQFF
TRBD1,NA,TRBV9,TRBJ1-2,TGTGCCAGCAGCCGCGATGGACAGGTGGCGAGCTATGGCTACACCTTC,CASSRDGQVASYGYTF
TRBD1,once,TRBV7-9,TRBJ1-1,TGTGCCAGCAGCCCAGAGGGGGCAGGGTCCGGAGCTTTCTTT,CASSPEGAGSGAFF
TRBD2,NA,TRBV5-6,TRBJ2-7,TGTGCCAGCAGCTTTTTTAGCGGGAGATCGGACGAGCAGTACTTC,CASSFFSGRSDEQYF
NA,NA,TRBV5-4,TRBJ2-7,TGTGCCAGCAGCTTGGAAGGAGGGCCGGGCTACGAGCAGTACTTC,CASSLEGGPGYEQYF
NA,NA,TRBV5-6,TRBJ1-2,TGTGCCAGCAGCGCGTCCGGGTCCTTATTCTATGGCTACACCTTC,CASSASGSLFYGYTF
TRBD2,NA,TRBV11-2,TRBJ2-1,TGTGCCAGCAGCTTAGCCGGCTTAGCGGGAGAGGCCGATGAGCAGTTCTTC,CASSLAGLAGEADEQFF
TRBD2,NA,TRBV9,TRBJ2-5,TGTGCCAGCAGCGTTGGGACTAGCGGGAGGGGTGAGACCCAGTACTTC,CASSVGTSGRGETQYF
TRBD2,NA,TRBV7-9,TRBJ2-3,TGTGCCAGCAGCTTAGCGGCGGGAGAGTGGACAGATACGCAGTATTTT,CASSLAAGEWTDTQYF
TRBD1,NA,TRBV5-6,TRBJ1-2,TGTGCCAGCAGCGTGGGGTGGGGGGACAGCATCTACTATGGCTACACCTTC,CASSVGWGDSIYYGYTF
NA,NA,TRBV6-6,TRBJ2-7,TGTGCCAGCAGTTACTCGGGGGCGGACGAGCAGTACTTC,CASSYSGADEQYF
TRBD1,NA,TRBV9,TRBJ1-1,TGTGCCAGCAGCGCCTCCTTAGACAGGGGGCTCCTGTCTGAAGCTTTCTTT,CASSASLDRGLLSEAFF
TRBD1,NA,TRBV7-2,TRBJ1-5,TGTGCCAGCAGCTTAGACGCCAGGGGGTATTCTCAGCCCCAGCATTTT,CASSLDARGYSQPQHF
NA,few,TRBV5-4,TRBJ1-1,TGTGCCAGCAGCTTGGATAAGGGGAGGCAGGGAGAAGCTTTCTTT,CASSLDKGRQGEAFF
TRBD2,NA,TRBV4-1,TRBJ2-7,TGCGCCAGCAGCCAAGGCCCTGCGGGAGGAGGGTACGAGCAGTACTTC,CASSQGPAGGGYEQYF
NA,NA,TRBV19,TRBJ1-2,TGTGCCAGTAGTATAAATGGCAACTATGGCTACACCTTC,CASSINGNYGYTF
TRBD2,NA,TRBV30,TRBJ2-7,TGTGCCTGGAGGGCGGCGGGAGAACTGGGAGAGCAGTACTTC,CAWRAAGELGEQYF
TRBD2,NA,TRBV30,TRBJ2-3,TGTGCCTGGAGTGTAGGTAGCGGGGTTAGCACAGATACGCAGTATTTT,CAWSVGSGVSTDTQYF
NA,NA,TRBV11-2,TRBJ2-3,TGTGCCAGCAGCTTAGCGGCCGGGGGGCTTGCGGATACGCAGTATTTT,CASSLAAGGLADTQYF
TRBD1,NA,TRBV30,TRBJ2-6,TGTGCCTGGAGTCGGGACAGGGTTAGCTCTGGGGCCAACGTCCTGACTTTC,CAWSRDRVSSGANVLTF
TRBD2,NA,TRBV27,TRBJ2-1,TGTGCCAGCATCCCAACGGGGGGGCATGAGCAGTTCTTC,CASIPTGGHEQFF
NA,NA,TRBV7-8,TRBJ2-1,TGTGCCAGCAGCCTCGGGATTGAGCAGTTCTTC,CASSLGIEQFF
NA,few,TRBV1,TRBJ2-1,TGCACCAGCAGCCACCTACTAGCGCCCGCCTACAATGAGCAGTTCTTC,CTSSHLLAPAYNEQFF
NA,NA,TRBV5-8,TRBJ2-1,TGTGCCAGCAGCTTGGAATCGTTCGAAGCCCCCTACAATGAGCAGTTCTTC,CASSLESFEAPYNEQFF
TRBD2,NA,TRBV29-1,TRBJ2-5,TGCAGCGTTGTCCCACTAGCGGGGGTCCAAGAGACCCAGTACTTC,CSVVPLAGVQETQYF
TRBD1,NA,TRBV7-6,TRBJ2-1,TGTGCCAGCAGCTTAGGGGGGACAGGGGGCTACAATGAGCAGTTCTTC,CASSLGGTGGYNEQFF
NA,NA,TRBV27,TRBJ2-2,TGTGCCAGCAGTCCCTCCTGGGCGGGAACAACCGGGGAGCTGTTTTTT,CASSPSWAGTTGELFF
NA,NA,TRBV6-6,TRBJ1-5,TGTGCCAGCAGTTATTCGGGGTTGAATCAGCCCCAGCATTTT,CASSYSGLNQPQHF
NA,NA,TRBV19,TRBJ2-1,TGTGCCAGTAGTATAGCTAGAAACACCTACAATGAGCAGTTCTTC,CASSIARNTYNEQFF
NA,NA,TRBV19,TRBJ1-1,TGTGCCAGTAGTACCAAGTTGGCCACTGAAGCTTTCTTT,CASSTKLATEAFF
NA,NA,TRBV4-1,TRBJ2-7,TGCGCCAGCAGCCCAGGGAATTACGAGCAGTACTTC,CASSPGNYEQYF
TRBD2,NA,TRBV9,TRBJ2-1,TGTGCCAGCAGCCCGGGACTAGCGGACAATGAGCAGTTCTTC,CASSPGLADNEQFF
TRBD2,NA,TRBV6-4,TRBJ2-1,TGTGCCAGCAGTGACTATGGCGGGAGGGCCTCGAATGAGCAGTTCTTC,CASSDYGGRASNEQFF
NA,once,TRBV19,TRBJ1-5,TGTGCCAGTAGTATGCAGTTTAGCAATCAGCCCCAGCATTTT,CASSMQFSNQPQHF
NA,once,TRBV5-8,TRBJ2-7,TGTGCCAGCAGCTCGCGATCGACAGGTTCCTACGAGCAGTACTTC,CASSSRSTGSYEQYF
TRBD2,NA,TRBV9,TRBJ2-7,TGTGCCAGCAGCGGGCCCCCAGCGGGAGACGAGCAGTACTTC,CASSGPPAGDEQYF
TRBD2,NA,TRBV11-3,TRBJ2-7,TGTGCCGGAAGCGGGAGCGGGAAGGGGAGCTACGAGCAGTACTTC,CAGSGSGKGSYEQYF
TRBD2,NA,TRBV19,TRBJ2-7,TGTGCCAGTAGTATCGCAGCGGGGTCCTACGAGCAGTACTTC,CASSIAAGSYEQYF
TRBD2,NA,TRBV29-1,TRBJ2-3,TGCAGCGTTGCCGGACTAGCGGGGGCCTTCGATACGCAGTATTTT,CSVAGLAGAFDTQYF
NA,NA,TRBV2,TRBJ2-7,TGTGCCAGCAGTGAGGGGCTAGTCAAGTACGAGCAGTACTTC,CASSEGLVKYEQYF
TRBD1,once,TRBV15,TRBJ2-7,TGTGCCACCAGCAGGGACAGGGGGAACGAGCAGTACTTC,CATSRDRGNEQYF
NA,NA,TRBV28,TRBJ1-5,TGTGCCAGCAGGTACGGATACGGGGGTCAGCCCCAGCATTTT,CASRYGYGGQPQHF
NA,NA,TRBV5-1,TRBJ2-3,TGCGCCAGCAGCTTGGCTGGCCAGGCGCTCGCAGATACGCAGTATTTT,CASSLAGQALADTQYF
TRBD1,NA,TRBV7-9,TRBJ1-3,TGTGCCAGCAGCTCAGGACAGGGACAGGGAAACACCATATATTTT,CASSSGQGQGNTIYF
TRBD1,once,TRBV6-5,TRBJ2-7,TGTGCCAGCAGTTTCGCCTCCGGGACAGGGTTTAACGAGCAGTACTTC,CASSFASGTGFNEQYF
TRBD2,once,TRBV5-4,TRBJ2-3,TGTGCCAGCAGCTATCAAATTAGCGGGAGCCTCACAGATACGCAGTATTTT,CASSYQISGSLTDTQYF
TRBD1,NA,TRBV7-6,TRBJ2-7,TGTGCCAGCAGCTACGACAGGGCGGGCTACGAGCAGTACTTC,CASSYDRAGYEQYF
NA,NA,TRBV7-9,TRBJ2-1,TGTGCCAGCACGAAGGCCGGGAGTTCCTACAATGAGCAGTTCTTC,CASTKAGSSYNEQFF
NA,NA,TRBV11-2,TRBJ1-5,TGTGCCAGCAGCTTAGAACTAACCTCGCCCCAGCATTTT,CASSLELTSPQHF
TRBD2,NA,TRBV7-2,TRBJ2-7,TGTGCCAGCAGCCCCCGGACTAGCGGGTTCTCCTACGAGCAGTACTTC,CASSPRTSGFSYEQYF
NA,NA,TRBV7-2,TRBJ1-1,TGTGCCAGCAGCACCGGGCCGGGGGGCTCTGAAGCTTTCTTT,CASSTGPGGSEAFF
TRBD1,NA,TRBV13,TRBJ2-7,TGTGCCAGCAGCTTAGGGAGGGGACAGGGTCACGAGCAGTACTTC,CASSLGRGQGHEQYF
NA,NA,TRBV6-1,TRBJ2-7,TGTGCCAGCAGTGAACGAGATTACGAGCAGTACTTC,CASSERDYEQYF
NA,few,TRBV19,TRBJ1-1,TGTGCCAGTAATACAGTCATGAACACTGAAGCTTTCTTT,CASNTVMNTEAFF
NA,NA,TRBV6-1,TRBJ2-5,TGTGCCAGCAGTTCTCCCAGGGAGACCCAGTACTTC,CASSSPRETQYF